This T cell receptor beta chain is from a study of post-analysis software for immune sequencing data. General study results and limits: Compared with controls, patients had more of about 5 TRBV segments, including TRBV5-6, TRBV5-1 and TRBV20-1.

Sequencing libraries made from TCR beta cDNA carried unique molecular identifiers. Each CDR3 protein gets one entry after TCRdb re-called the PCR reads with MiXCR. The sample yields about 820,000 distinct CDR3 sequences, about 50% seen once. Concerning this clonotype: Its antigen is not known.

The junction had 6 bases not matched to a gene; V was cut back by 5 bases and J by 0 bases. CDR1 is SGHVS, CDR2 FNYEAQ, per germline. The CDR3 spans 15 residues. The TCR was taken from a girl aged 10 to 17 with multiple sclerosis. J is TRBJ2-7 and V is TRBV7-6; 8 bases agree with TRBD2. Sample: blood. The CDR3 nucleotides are TGTGCCAGCAGCGATCGGGGACTAGTCTCCTACGAGCAGTACTTC. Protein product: CASSDRGLVSYEQYF.